Sequencing of this T cell receptor beta chain was carried out in a study of blood T cell repertoires in COVID-19. Study-wide context: Samples of COVID-19 (acute and convalescent) were obtained from the United States, Italy and Spain. Sources were T cells, B-cell-depleted T cells, or PBMCs; the material itself was cDNA or gDNA.

Germline CDR1 and CDR2: ENHRY and SYGVKD. V lost 9 bases, J lost 3 bases, and 18 bases stayed unmatched. The CDR3 has 18 amino acids. Authors' methods: Using reference gene primer amplification, nucleated cell counts were estimated. Clones were sequenced by immunoSEQ multiplex PCR, and TCRdb holds only the in-frame ones, with some missing. V and J calls and clone size are as listed in that table; D and trimming were resolved from the DNA. The sample holds approximately 50,000 clones; around 86% are singletons and the top ten take about 7.3%. The rearrangement links TRBV10-3 to TRBJ2-1, with 9 bases aligning to TRBD1. Input material: peripheral blood. This receptor was identified in a man in his 70s with active COVID-19. Here the CDR3 DNA reads TGTGCCATTCGGGGTGGGACAGGGTCGGGGACGTACTACAATGAGCAGTTCTTC. This translates into CAIRGGTGSGTYYNEQFF.